The 22 T cell receptor beta chains below were found in one sample sequenced in a study of shared clonotypes between healthy human individuals (dated by TCRdb to about 2020). Library preparation was by the immunoSEQ multiplex PCR assay. TCRdb mirrors the immuneACCESS table, restricted to in-frame sequences. Some clones are absent from its copies; in checked studies, under half trace to an unresolved V gene, and the reason for the others is unknown. Within this sample are over 2,000,000 clones, with approximately 92% of them counted one time only. In total, the top ten clones hold roughly 1.7% of the sample. CD8 naive samples were obtained by positive selection for CCR7 among CD45RO-negative cells, yielding a CD45RA+CCR7+ population from which TemRA cells were excluded. Material for sequencing was naive CD8+ T cells from PBMCs. The intended sense of this specimen's cell subset or site label: CD45RA+CCR7+. Receptors originate from a man younger than 35 in good health. Some clones in this sample may be carry-over from other donors' samples.

This chain links TRBV7-2 with TRBJ1-1; 7 bases align to TRBD1. J was trimmed by 1 base and V by 5 bases; bases with no gene match: 13. The CDR3 covers 17 residues. Germline CDR1 and CDR2: SGHTA and FQGNSA. CDR3 sequence reads: CASSPRLGGTANTEAFF. CDR3 DNA sequence: TGTGCCAGCAGCCCTAGATTAGGCGGGACAGCGAACACTGAAGCTTTCTTT.

Regarding this clone: Sequence at one end of the junction differs from germline and may be a read error. The chain uses TRBV7-7 and TRBJ2-7, with 8 nucleotides matching TRBD1. CDR1 is SSHAT, CDR2 FNYEAQ, per germline (reference sequence). The CDR3 has 15 amino acids. CDR3 nucleotides: TGTGCCAGCAGTCCTGGACAGGGACCCTCCCACGAGCAGTACTTC. Its protein product is CASSPGQGPSHEQYF.

This chain connects TRBV9 to TRBJ2-5; D may be TRBD2 (6 bases). V was trimmed by 3 bases and J by 4 bases, leaving 19 bases between them. The CDR3 has 16 residues. Germline V CDR1 and CDR2: SGDLS, YYNGEE. The CDR3 loop is CASSGTLATAVETQYF. In nucleotides, the CDR3 is TGTGCCAGCAGCGGAACCCTAGCGACGGCTGTAGAGACCCAGTACTTC.

The rearrangement joins TRBV10-3 to TRBJ2-7, with D perhaps matching TRBD1 (5 bases). Germline CDR1 and CDR2: ENHRY and SYGVKD. V was trimmed by 3 bases and J by 2 bases, leaving 14 bases between them. The CDR3 is made up of 15 amino acids. CDR3 DNA sequence: TGTGCCATCAGTGATAGGGAAAAAGGGGCCTACGAGCAGTACTTC. Amino acid sequence: CAISDREKGAYEQYF.

Turning to this clone: Other DNA sequences in the same sample also yield this CDR3. The chain employs TRBV7-9 and TRBJ1-1, with 9 bases that match TRBD1. There are 14 residues in the CDR3. The germline V gene encodes CDR1 SEHNR and CDR2 FQNEAQ (reference sequence). V gave up 5 bases and J gave up 4 bases; unmatched junction bases: 5. In nucleotides, the CDR3 is TGTGCCAGCAGCAGTGACAGGGGGGGCACTGAAGCTTTCTTT. The encoded protein is CASSSDRGGTEAFF.

V usage is TRBV2 and J usage is TRBJ1-2; 7 bases are a match to TRBD1. In germline, CDR1 is SNHLY, CDR2 FYNNEI. This CDR3 has 15 amino acids. J lost 5 bases, V lost 9 bases, and 15 bases had no gene match. CDR3 region: CARLTPGQLQYGYTF. CDR3 nucleotides: TGTGCCAGACTTACTCCGGGACAGCTCCAGTATGGCTACACCTTC.

The CDR3: CASSLQGFGNQPQHF. CDR3 sequence (DNA): TGTGCCAGCAGCTTACAGGGTTTTGGCAATCAGCCCCAGCATTTT. This sequence joins TRBV7-2 and TRBJ1-5; a possible D gene is TRBD1 (5 bases). This CDR3 is 15 amino acids long. Trimming stripped 2 bases from V and 2 bases from J, with 10 bases between. The germline CDR1 and CDR2 sequences are SGHTA and FQGNSA. The full variable domain, in which reference TRBV7-2 and TRBJ1-5 provide the parts outside the CDR3, is GAGVSQSPSNKVTEKGKDVELRCDPISGHTALYWYRQSLGQGLEFLIYFQGNSAPDKSGLPSDRFSAERTGGSVSTLTIQRTQQEDSAVYLCASSLQGFGNQPQHFGDGTRLSIL.

This chain joins TRBV9 and TRBJ2-2; D may be TRBD2 (6 bases). The CDR3 consists of 17 residues. V was trimmed by 3 bases and J by 2 bases, leaving 17 bases between them. Germline CDR1 reads SGDLS; CDR2 reads YYNGEE. The CDR3 nucleotides read TGTGCCAGCAGCGCACCGCCTGCGGGGTCTAACACCGGGGAGCTGTTTTTT. This gives the protein CASSAPPAGSNTGELFF.

This chain connects TRBV15 to TRBJ2-3; 7 nucleotides match TRBD2. This CDR3 is 13 amino acids long. Germline V CDR1 and CDR2: LNHNV, YYDKDF (reference sequence). With 5 bases clipped from V and 11 bases from J, the junction kept 10 bases outside the gene matches. CDR3 in amino acids: CATSERLAEGQYF. CDR3 sequence (DNA): TGTGCCACCAGCGAGAGACTAGCAGAAGGGCAGTATTTT. Looking up the rest from reference TRBV15 and TRBJ2-3 gives the full variable domain: DAMVIQNPRYQVTQFGKPVTLSCSQTLNHNVMYWYQQKSSQAPKLLFHYYDKDFNNEADTPDNFQSRRPNTSFCFLDIRSPGLGDTAMYLCATSERLAEGQYFGPGTRLTVL.

The chain carries TRBV4-2 and TRBJ1-1; D remains unclear. V was cut by 5 bases and J by 0 bases, with 7 bases left in between. The germline V gene has CDR1 LGHNA and CDR2 YNFKEQ. The CDR3 runs 13 residues. CDR3 nucleotide sequence: TGTGCCAGCAGCTTGAAGATGAACACTGAAGCTTTCTTT. The encoded protein is CASSLKMNTEAFF.

The chain recombines TRBV10-3 with TRBJ2-2; a possible D gene is TRBD1 (5 bases). V lost 6 bases and J lost 1, with 9 bases in between. This CDR3 spans 14 amino acids. Per the germline V gene, CDR1 is ENHRY and CDR2 is SYGVKD. This CDR3 reads CAISEDRNTGELFF. The CDR3 DNA reads TGTGCCATCAGCGAAGACAGGAACACCGGGGAGCTGTTTTTT.

The rearrangement uses TRBV19 and TRBJ1-5; TRBD1 might be the D (6 bases). Trimming took 3 bases from V and 3 from J, leaving 12 bases between them. The CDR3 extends over 15 amino acids. Germline assignment: CDR1 LNHDA and CDR2 SQIVND (reference sequence). The CDR3 DNA sequence: TGTGCCAGTAGTATCATCCGGGACAACAATCAGCCCCAGCATTTT. Protein: CASSIIRDNNQPQHF.

The J gene is TRBJ2-1, the V gene TRBV19; D gene unclear. This CDR3 contains 14 residues. Trimming removed 4 bases at V and 5 bases at J, with 12 bases between. Germline assignment: CDR1 LNHDA and CDR2 SQIVND (reference sequence). CDR3 amino acids: CASSTPWVNNEQFF. The CDR3 coding sequence is TGTGCCAGTAGTACCCCCTGGGTCAACAATGAGCAGTTCTTC. The complete variable domain, with remaining parts taken from reference TRBV19 and TRBJ2-1, reads DGGITQSPKYLFRKEGQNVTLSCEQNLNHDAMYWYRQDPGQGLRLIYYSQIVNDFQKGDIAEGYSVSREKKESFPLTVTSAQKNPTAFYLCASSTPWVNNEQFFGPGTRLTVL.

The gene calls are TRBV27 and TRBJ2-5; tentatively, D is TRBD2 (6 bases). The V gene's germline CDR1 is MNHEY and CDR2 SMNVEV (reference sequence). V was shortened by 7 bases and J by 7 bases, with 10 bases between the two germline ends. CDR3 length: 11 amino acids. CDR3 coding DNA: TGTGCCAGCACCTGGCGGGGGACCCAGTACTTC. It yields the protein CASTWRGTQYF.

The rearrangement joins TRBV5-6 to TRBJ2-3, with D possibly being TRBD2 (6 bases). Germline assignment: CDR1 SGHDT and CDR2 YYEEEE. The CDR3 is made up of 15 amino acids. Trimming shortened V by 4 bases and J by 7 bases, and 19 bases separated the two germline ends. CDR3 sequence (DNA): TGTGCCAGCAGCAATTTCCCGGGACTTGATAATACGCAGTATTTT. Protein product: CASSNFPGLDNTQYF.

This clone came up a few times. The rearrangement links TRBV10-3 to TRBJ2-2, with 8 nucleotides matching TRBD2. The germline CDR1 and CDR2 sequences are ENHRY and SYGVKD. With V trimmed by 8 bases and J by 0 bases, 8 bases remained unmatched. The CDR3 is 16 residues long. The CDR3 here is CAIPKASGSNTGELFF. The CDR3 coding sequence is TGTGCCATCCCTAAGGCTAGCGGGTCGAACACCGGGGAGCTGTTTTTT.

The chain joins TRBV9 to TRBJ1-2; D is perhaps TRBD1 (6 bases). Germline V gene lookup returns CDR1 SGDLS and CDR2 YYNGEE. Trimming stripped 4 bases from V and 7 bases from J, with 20 bases between. The CDR3 totals 15 residues. Here the CDR3 DNA reads TGTGCCAGCAGCCCAAGGCTAGACAGGAGCGCTGGCTACACCTTC. Translation: CASSPRLDRSAGYTF.

The rearrangement joins TRBV7-9 to TRBJ1-1; no clear D gene. The CDR3 spans 14 residues. Germline CDR1 SEHNR, CDR2 FQNEAQ (reference sequence). Trimming left V 5 bases short and J 5 bases short, with 15 bases between. This chain's CDR3 is CASSHSGPATEAFF. CDR3 in DNA: TGTGCCAGCAGCCACTCCGGACCGGCGACTGAAGCTTTCTTT.

The gene calls are TRBV5-6 and TRBJ1-5; no clear D gene. This CDR3 is 15 amino acids long. Deletions cut 0 bases from V and 0 bases from J, with 7 bases between. Germline assignment: CDR1 SGHDT and CDR2 YYEEEE. CDR3 sequence reads: CASSLGRVSNQPQHF. In DNA, the CDR3 is TGTGCCAGCAGCTTGGGGAGGGTTAGCAATCAGCCCCAGCATTTT.

The chain recombines TRBV13 with TRBJ2-7; 16 bases fit TRBD2. Germline-derived CDR1 and CDR2 are PRHDT and FYEKMQ (reference sequence). The CDR3 consists of 17 residues. The V segment lost 4 bases and the J segment 5 bases; nucleotides outside the gene matches: 8. CDR3 sequence: CASSSGLAGGPGHEQYF. CDR3 DNA: TGTGCCAGCAGCTCGGGACTAGCGGGAGGGCCTGGTCACGAGCAGTACTTC.

Notes on this clone: This same CDR3 is encoded by further DNA sequences in the sample. The rearrangement joins TRBV9 to TRBJ2-7; TRBD1 or TRBD2 may be the D gene (5 bases each). The germline gives CDR1 SGDLS, CDR2 YYNGEE. Trimming removed 0 bases from V and 3 bases from J, with 10 bases in between. The CDR3 runs to 14 residues. The CDR3 protein is CASSVVPGSYEQYF. Here the CDR3 DNA reads TGTGCCAGCAGCGTAGTCCCAGGGAGCTACGAGCAGTACTTC.

The rearrangement joins TRBV4-2 to TRBJ1-4; TRBD1 agrees at 8 bases. The V and J ends lost 7 bases and 5 bases, in that order; junction bases with no gene match: 6. The CDR3 is made up of 14 amino acids. Germline CDR1 and CDR2: LGHNA and YNFKEQ. The CDR3 spells CASKRQGQNEKLFF. CDR3 DNA sequence: TGTGCCAGCAAACGACAGGGGCAGAATGAAAAACTGTTTTTT.